This entry is about one T cell receptor (beta chain). As yet, its antigen is unknown. The method was immunoSEQ multiplex PCR; TCRdb's version includes in-frame clones alone and lacks a portion of them. The data show under 45,000 clones, about 70% seen once. This sample was included in a study of OX40 agonist ivuxolimab in advanced cancers. Study-wide results and caveats: On average, CD8+ T cells had more expanded clones than CD4+.

The CDR3 is 11 residues long. The germline CDR1 and CDR2 sequences are GTSNPN and SVGIG (reference sequence). The V end was cut by 2 bases, the J end by 4 bases, with 3 bases between. This clonotype originated in an adult with an advanced solid tumor such as melanoma, head and neck, liver or kidney cancer. The chain uses TRBV30 and TRBJ1-3; no clear D gene. Sequencing used CD4+ or CD8+ T cells sorted from blood, obtained in a trial of the OX40 agonist ivuxolimab. DNA for the CDR3: TGTGCCTGGAGTCCAGGAAACACCATATATTTT. Protein product: CAWSPGNTIYF.